The clone carrying this TCR beta chain was seen once. Its antigen is currently unknown. The data derive from a study of cytomegalovirus exposure and HLA in healthy donors. Study background: The platform used for the roughly 130 validation repertoires matched that of the 500 to 850 first-cohort repertoires, a later analysis reported. Study conclusions and caveats: It was 150 or so TCR beta chains that were listed as cytomegalovirus-associated.

V lost 8 bases and J lost 2, with 14 bases in between. CDR3 size: 14 residues. Germline lookup yields CDR1 SNHLY and CDR2 FYNNEI. The data were produced by immunoSEQ multiplex PCR, yet TCRdb's version contains in-frame clones alone and is incomplete. The sample includes a few hundred thousand clones, over 70% seen only once; the top ten take over 12%. The chain recombines TRBV2 with TRBJ2-3; D not certain. The clonotype originates from a woman in her 30s in good health and CMV-seropositive. Sequenced sample: PBMCs. DNA of the CDR3: TGTGCCAGCCAGGAACGGCGCAACACAGATACGCAGTATTTT. It translates to CASQERRNTDTQYF. The variable domain in full, with the rest retrieved from reference TRBV2 and TRBJ2-3, is EPEVTQTPSHQVTQMGQEVILRCVPISNHLYFYWYRQILGQKVEFLVSFYNNEISEKSEIFDDQFSVERPDGSNFTLKIRSTKLEDSAMYFCASQERRNTDTQYFGPGTRLTVL.